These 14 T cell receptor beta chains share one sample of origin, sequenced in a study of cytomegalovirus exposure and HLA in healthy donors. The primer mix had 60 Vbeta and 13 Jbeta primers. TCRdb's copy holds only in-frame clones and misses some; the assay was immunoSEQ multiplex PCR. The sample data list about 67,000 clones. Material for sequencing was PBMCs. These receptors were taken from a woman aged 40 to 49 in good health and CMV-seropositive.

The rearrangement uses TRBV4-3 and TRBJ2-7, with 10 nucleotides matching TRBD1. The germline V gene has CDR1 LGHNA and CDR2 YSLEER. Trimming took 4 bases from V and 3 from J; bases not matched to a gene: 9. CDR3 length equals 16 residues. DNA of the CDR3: TGCGCCAGCAGCCCAGGGGGGACAGGGGAACTCTACGAGCAGTACTTC. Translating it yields CASSPGGTGELYEQYF.

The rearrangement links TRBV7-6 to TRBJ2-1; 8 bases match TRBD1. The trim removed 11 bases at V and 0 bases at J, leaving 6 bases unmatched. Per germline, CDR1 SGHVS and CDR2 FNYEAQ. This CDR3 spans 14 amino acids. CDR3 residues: CAVNRGSSYNEQFF. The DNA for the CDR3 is TGTGCCGTGAACAGGGGGAGCTCCTACAATGAGCAGTTCTTC.

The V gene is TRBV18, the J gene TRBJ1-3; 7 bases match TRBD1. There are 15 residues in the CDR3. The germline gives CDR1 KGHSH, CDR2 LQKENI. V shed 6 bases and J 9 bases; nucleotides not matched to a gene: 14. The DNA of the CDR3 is TGTGCCAGCTCGGATGGGACAGATCCCGGGGTCACCATATATTTT. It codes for CASSDGTDPGVTIYF.

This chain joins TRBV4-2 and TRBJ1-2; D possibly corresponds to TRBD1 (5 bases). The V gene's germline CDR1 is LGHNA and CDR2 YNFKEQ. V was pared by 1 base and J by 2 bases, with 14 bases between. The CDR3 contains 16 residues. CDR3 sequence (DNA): TGTGCCAGCAGCCAAGTCGTGGCGGGGGTAAACTATGGCTACACCTTC. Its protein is CASSQVVAGVNYGYTF.

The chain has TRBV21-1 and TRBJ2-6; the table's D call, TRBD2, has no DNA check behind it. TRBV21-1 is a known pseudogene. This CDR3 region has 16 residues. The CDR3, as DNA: TGTGCCAGCACCCCCGGCGGGGGGAAGGGGGCCAACGTCCTGACTTTC. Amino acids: CASTPGGGKGANVLTF.

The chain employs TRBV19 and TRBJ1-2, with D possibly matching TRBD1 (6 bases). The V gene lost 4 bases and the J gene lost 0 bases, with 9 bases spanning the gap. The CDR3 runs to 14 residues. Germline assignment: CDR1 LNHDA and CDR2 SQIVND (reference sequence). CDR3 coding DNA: TGTGCCAGTAGTACGCACAGGGCTAACTATGGCTACACCTTC. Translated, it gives CASSTHRANYGYTF.

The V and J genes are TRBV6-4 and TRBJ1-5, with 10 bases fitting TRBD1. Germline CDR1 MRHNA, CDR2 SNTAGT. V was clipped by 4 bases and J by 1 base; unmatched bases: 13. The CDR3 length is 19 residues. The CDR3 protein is CASSGMRQGANKSNQPQHF. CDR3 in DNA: TGTGCCAGCAGTGGCATGCGACAGGGGGCTAACAAGAGCAATCAGCCCCAGCATTTT.

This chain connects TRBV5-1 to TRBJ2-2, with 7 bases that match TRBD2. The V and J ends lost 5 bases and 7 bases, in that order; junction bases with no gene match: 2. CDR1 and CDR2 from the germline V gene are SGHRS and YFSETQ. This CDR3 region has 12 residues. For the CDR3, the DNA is TGCGCCAGCAGAGCTAGCGGCGGGGAGCTGTTTTTT. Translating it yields CASRASGGELFF. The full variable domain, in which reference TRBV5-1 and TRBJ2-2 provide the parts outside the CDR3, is KAGVTQTPRYLIKTRGQQVTLSCSPISGHRSVSWYQQTPGQGLQFLFEYFSETQRNKGNFPGRFSGRQFSNSRSEMNVSTLELGDSALYLCASRASGGELFFGEGSRLTVL.

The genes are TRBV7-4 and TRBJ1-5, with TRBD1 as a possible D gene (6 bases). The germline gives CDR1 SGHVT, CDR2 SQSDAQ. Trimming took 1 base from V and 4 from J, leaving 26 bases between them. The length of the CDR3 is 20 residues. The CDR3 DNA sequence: TGTGCCAGCAGCTTAGTTCAGGGGATGGGAAGTTTTCTTGGGAATCAGCCCCAGCATTTT. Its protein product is CASSLVQGMGSFLGNQPQHF. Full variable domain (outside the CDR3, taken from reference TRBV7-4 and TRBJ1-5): GAGVSQSPRYKVAKRGRDVALRCDSISGHVTLYWYRQTLGQGSEVLTYSQSDAQRDKSGRPSGRFSAERPERSVSTLKIQRTEQGDSAVYLCASSLVQGMGSFLGNQPQHFGDGTRLSIL.

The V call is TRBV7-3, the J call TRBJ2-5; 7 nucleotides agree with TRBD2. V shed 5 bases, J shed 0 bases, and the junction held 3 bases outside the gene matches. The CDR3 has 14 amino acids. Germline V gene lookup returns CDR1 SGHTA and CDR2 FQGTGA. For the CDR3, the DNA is TGTGCCAGCAGCCGAGGGACTAACCAAGAGACCCAGTACTTC. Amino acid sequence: CASSRGTNQETQYF.

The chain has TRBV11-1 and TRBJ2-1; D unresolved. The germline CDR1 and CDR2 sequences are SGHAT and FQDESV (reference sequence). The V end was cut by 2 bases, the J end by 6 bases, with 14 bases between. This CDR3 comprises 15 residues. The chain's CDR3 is CASSLQDTLPNEQFF. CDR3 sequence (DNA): TGTGCCAGCAGCTTACAGGATACACTTCCCAATGAGCAGTTCTTC.

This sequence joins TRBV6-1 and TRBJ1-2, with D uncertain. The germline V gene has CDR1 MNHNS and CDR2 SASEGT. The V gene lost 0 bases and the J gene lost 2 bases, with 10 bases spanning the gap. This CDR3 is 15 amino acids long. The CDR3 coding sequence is TGTGCCAGCAGTGAAGCGGAGGGTGGGAACTATGGCTACACCTTC. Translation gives CASSEAEGGNYGYTF.

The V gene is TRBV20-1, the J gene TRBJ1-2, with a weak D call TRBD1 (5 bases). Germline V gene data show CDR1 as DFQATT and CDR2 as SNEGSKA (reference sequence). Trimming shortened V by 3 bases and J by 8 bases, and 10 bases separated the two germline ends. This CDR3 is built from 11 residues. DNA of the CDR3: TGCAGTGCTAGCCAGGGATTCGGCTACACCTTC. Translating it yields CSASQGFGYTF.

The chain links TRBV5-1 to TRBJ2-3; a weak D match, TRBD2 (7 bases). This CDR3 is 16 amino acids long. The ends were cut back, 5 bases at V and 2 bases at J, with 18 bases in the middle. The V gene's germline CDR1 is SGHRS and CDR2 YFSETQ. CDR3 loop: CASRGGVRGTTDTQYF. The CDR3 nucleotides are TGCGCCAGCAGAGGGGGGGTACGCGGGACCACAGATACGCAGTATTTT.